These T cell receptor beta chains were read from a single sample in a study of patients and donors after allogeneic stem cell transplantation. In TCRdb, the RT-PCR reads were re-called with MiXCR into one record per CDR3 protein. The sample lists some 200,000 distinct CDR3 sequences; 41% were seen once. The sequencing input was blood, either unsorted or a sorted T cell fraction (not recorded which). The receptors come from a human donor who was either an allogeneic HSCT recipient or a stem cell or donor lymphocyte infusion donor (not recorded which). It is not recorded whose cells these are; they may come from a transplant donor. The CDR3 runs from the conserved cysteine through the conserved F or W. The D gene is left open where the match is weak. Part of the rows lack a size; the others show once, few, many or a class for expanded clones.

v_call	clone_size	j_call	d_call	cdr3_nt	cdr3_aa
TRBV29-1	.	TRBJ1-1	TRBD1	TGCAGCGCGACAGGGCTGAACACTGAAGCTTTCTTT	CSATGLNTEAFF
TRBV12-3/TRBV12-4	many	TRBJ1-5	TRBD1	TGTGCCAGCAGCCGACAGGGATCCAATCAGCCCCAGCATTTT	CASSRQGSNQPQHF
TRBV3-1	.	TRBJ2-5	.	TGTGCCAGCAGCCAAGTATCAGTTAAGGCGAAGGGGGAGACCCAGTACTTC	CASSQVSVKAKGETQYF
TRBV7-9	.	TRBJ1-4	TRBD1	TGTGCCAGCAGGCACACAGGGGGCATTGGGACTAATGAAAAACTGTTTTTT	CASRHTGGIGTNEKLFF
TRBV7-9	.	TRBJ2-7	TRBD1	TGTGCCAGCAGCCCTCCCCGGACAGGGACCTACGAGCAGTACTTC	CASSPPRTGTYEQYF
TRBV12-3/TRBV12-4	.	TRBJ2-7	.	TGTGCCAGCAGTTTGAGATCGAGCGGTAGCTCCTACGAGCAGTACTTC	CASSLRSSGSSYEQYF
TRBV12-3/TRBV12-4	.	TRBJ2-3	.	TGTGCCAGCAGTTTTCGACTCCACACAGATACGCAGTATTTT	CASSFRLHTDTQYF
TRBV5-1	.	TRBJ1-1	.	TGCGCCAGCAGCTTGGCGGCAGGGATGAACACTGAAGCTTTCTTT	CASSLAAGMNTEAFF
TRBV5-1	.	TRBJ2-1	TRBD2	TGCGCCAGCAGCTGGGGCGGGTCTAGCGGGAGAGAGTTCTTC	CASSWGGSSGREFF
TRBV20-1	.	TRBJ1-4	.	TGCAGTGCCGTCGAGGGTCGGGGGAATGAAAAACTGTTTTTT	CSAVEGRGNEKLFF
TRBV29-1	many	TRBJ1-5	.	TGCAGCGTTGGGGGGGTAAGCAATCAGCCCCAGCATTTT	CSVGGVSNQPQHF
TRBV11-1	few	TRBJ2-5	TRBD1	TGTGCCAGCAGCTTCGGGACAGGGATTGAGACCCAGTACTTC	CASSFGTGIETQYF
TRBV28	few	TRBJ2-5	.	TGTGCCAGCAGTTTTCGTGGAGAGACCCAGTACTTC	CASSFRGETQYF
TRBV12-3/TRBV12-4	.	TRBJ1-2	.	TGTGCCAGCAGTTTTGTTCTGGGGGGCTACACCTTC	CASSFVLGGYTF
TRBV5-6	.	TRBJ2-7	TRBD2	TGTGCCAGCAGCTTGGAACTAGCGGTCTCCTACGAGCAGTACTTC	CASSLELAVSYEQYF
TRBV7-9	.	TRBJ2-3	.	TGTGCCAGCAGCTTATCTGGAGCGGCTAGCACAGATACGCAGTATTTT	CASSLSGAASTDTQYF
TRBV12-3/TRBV12-4	few	TRBJ2-5	.	TGTGCCAGCAGTCCCCTACGAGGGCTTCAAGAGACCCAGTACTTC	CASSPLRGLQETQYF
TRBV6-2/TRBV6-3	.	TRBJ1-5	.	TGTGCCAGCAGTTACCCGGGGGCAGGGGCCAATCAGCCCCAGCATTTT	CASSYPGAGANQPQHF
TRBV7-2	.	TRBJ2-4	.	TGTGCCAGCAGCTTGGGTCTACTGGGGAACATTCAGTACTTC	CASSLGLLGNIQYF
TRBV7-9	.	TRBJ2-1	.	TGTGCCAGCAGCCCGAATTTGGGAGAGCAGTTCTTC	CASSPNLGEQFF
TRBV5-1	few	TRBJ2-2	TRBD2	TGCGCCAGCAGCGCCCGGACTAGCGGGATGAACACCGGGGAGCTGTTTTTT	CASSARTSGMNTGELFF
TRBV29-1	.	TRBJ2-5	TRBD1	TGCAGCGGACGACAGGGTCAAGAGACCCAGTACTTC	CSGRQGQETQYF
TRBV12-3/TRBV12-4	.	TRBJ1-5	.	TGTGCCAGCAGTTTAGGCCAGTCTAGCAATCAGCCCCAGCATTTT	CASSLGQSSNQPQHF
TRBV20-1	.	TRBJ2-7	TRBD1	TGCAGTGCTAGAGGCCAGACAGGGGGCGACTACGAGCAGTACTTC	CSARGQTGGDYEQYF
TRBV6-6	few	TRBJ1-2	TRBD1	TGTGCCAGCAGTTATTCGGGACAGGGGGCGGATCGGTATGGCTACACCTTC	CASSYSGQGADRYGYTF
TRBV19	few	TRBJ1-1	TRBD1	TGTGCCAGTACTCACAGGGGTGACACTGAAGCTTTCTTT	CASTHRGDTEAFF
TRBV14	few	TRBJ1-4	.	TGTGCCAGCAGCCAAGATTACGGGCGGGGGCTTTATGAAAAACTGTTTTTT	CASSQDYGRGLYEKLFF
TRBV20-1	.	TRBJ1-1	.	TGCAGTGCTAGAGACAGGGATGAAGCTTTCTTT	CSARDRDEAFF
TRBV5-1	.	TRBJ1-1	TRBD1	TGCGCCAGCAGCATGAGACAGGGTGAAGCTTTCTTT	CASSMRQGEAFF